A selection of T cell receptor beta chains follows, all from one sample in a study of blood T cells in healthy people across ages. TCRdb passed the 5' RACE reads through MiXCR, listing each CDR3 protein once. The sample lists some 1.6 million distinct CDR3 sequences, roughly 32% occurring once. Sequencing was done on a sample of blood. These receptors originate from a woman aged 30 to 39 in good health. The CDR3 runs from the conserved cysteine through the conserved F or W. The D gene is left open where the match is weak. Where a row states a size, it is once, few, many or the class of an expanded clone; other rows omit it.

V gene	clone size	J gene	D gene	CDR3 DNA	CDR3 protein
TRBV20-1	-	TRBJ2-1	-	TGCAGTGCTAGAGTGTTGGGCGGGCTAGCGGCGACAGGGGTGTCCTACAATGAGCAGTTCTTC	CSARVLGGLAATGVSYNEQFF
TRBV5-1	-	TRBJ2-7	-	TGCGCCAGCAGCTTGGGCCCCGGGGGGCAAGGGGAGCAGTACTTC	CASSLGPGGQGEQYF
TRBV11-2	few	TRBJ2-5	-	TGTGCCAGCAGATCGGATGGGACCCAGTACTTC	CASRSDGTQYF
TRBV30	-	TRBJ2-1	TRBD2	TGCGCCTGGAGTCCTCCCCCGGGACTAGCGGCTGACAATGAGCAGTTCTTC	CAWSPPPGLAADNEQFF
TRBV24-1	once	TRBJ2-4	-	TGTGCCACCAGTGACAGTAGATTAGCCAAAAACATTCAGTACTTC	CATSDSRLAKNIQYF
TRBV20-1	-	TRBJ2-3	TRBD1	TGCAGTGCTAGAGATGCCAGGGGGCTGGAAGATACGCAGTATTTT	CSARDARGLEDTQYF
TRBV21-1	-	TRBJ2-3	-	TGTGCCAGATTTTCTCTGACTAGCGGGAGGCCCACAGATACGCAGTATTTT	CARFSLTSGRPTDTQYF
TRBV3-1	-	TRBJ2-5	TRBD2	TGTGCCAGCGCGAAGGGGGCGGGGGGGCCCCAGTACTTC	CASAKGAGGPQYF
TRBV20-1	few	TRBJ2-5	-	TGCAGTGCTAGAGAAGGCGGCAAGGGGGAGACCCAGTACTTC	CSAREGGKGETQYF
TRBV28	few	TRBJ2-7	TRBD2	TGTGCCAGCAGTTTCCTGGGACTAGCGGGATTGCAAGGCGACGAGCAGTACTTC	CASSFLGLAGLQGDEQYF
TRBV20-1	once	TRBJ2-4	-	TGCAGTGCTGCGGGGGCCCAAAACATTCAGTACTTC	CSAAGAQNIQYF
TRBV28	-	TRBJ2-6	-	TGTGCCAGCAGTTTAGGGGTACTCGTGAGCTCTGGGGCCAACGTCCTGACTTTC	CASSLGVLVSSGANVLTF
TRBV28	-	TRBJ2-1	-	TGTGCCGGCAGTTGGGACCTCAAGGGGAATGAGCAGTTCTTC	CAGSWDLKGNEQFF
TRBV7-2	-	TRBJ2-3	TRBD2	TGTGCCAGCAGGACTAGCGGGGGCCACACGCAGTATTTT	CASRTSGGHTQYF
TRBV7-2	-	TRBJ1-1	-	TGTGCCAGCAGCGGCCTGGGTCCGGGGAGAACTGAAGCTTTCTTT	CASSGLGPGRTEAFF
TRBV6-4	-	TRBJ2-7	-	TGTGCCAGCAATTCTTTGGGACCTGCAGAGCCCTTACTGGGCGAGCAGTACTTC	CASNSLGPAEPLLGEQYF
TRBV12-3/TRBV12-4	-	TRBJ2-7	TRBD2	TGTGCCAGCAGTCTGACTAGCGGGAGTCTGTCCGAGCAGTACTTC	CASSLTSGSLSEQYF
TRBV20-1	many	TRBJ2-7	TRBD1	TGCAGCGCGGGACAGGGGGCTAACTACGAGCAGTACTTC	CSAGQGANYEQYF
TRBV14	-	TRBJ2-7	-	TGTGCCAGCAGCCCCACCGCAGGGTCCTACGAGCAGTACTTC	CASSPTAGSYEQYF
TRBV30	few	TRBJ1-1	-	TGTGCCTGGAGCGGACAGACAAACACTGAAGCTTTCTTT	CAWSGQTNTEAFF